The source of this T cell receptor (beta chain) is a study of CD8 T cells in Susac syndrome. The multiple sclerosis controls were treatment-naive patients affected by stable or active relapsing-remitting disease. The germline V gene has CDR1 DFQATT and CDR2 SNEGSKA (reference sequence). Trimming took 6 bases from V and 3 from J, leaving 12 bases between them. The CDR3 extends over 12 amino acids. RNA, at about 0.45 to 1 ug, was reverse transcribed with random hexamers. The immunoSEQ assay covered 54 Vbeta and 13 Jbeta segments for CDR3. Each CDR3 protein gets one entry after TCRdb re-called the immunoSEQ multiplex PCR reads with MiXCR. Here the sample spans about 180,000 distinct CDR3 sequences, approximately 94% being singletons.

The sample comprised CD4+ T cells from PBMCs. The chain combines TRBV20-1 with TRBJ2-7; unclear D gene. The source of this sequence is a human donor with multiple sclerosis. CDR3 bases: TGCAGTGCCACCATTTCCGGCTACGAGCAGTACTTC. This translates into CSATISGYEQYF.